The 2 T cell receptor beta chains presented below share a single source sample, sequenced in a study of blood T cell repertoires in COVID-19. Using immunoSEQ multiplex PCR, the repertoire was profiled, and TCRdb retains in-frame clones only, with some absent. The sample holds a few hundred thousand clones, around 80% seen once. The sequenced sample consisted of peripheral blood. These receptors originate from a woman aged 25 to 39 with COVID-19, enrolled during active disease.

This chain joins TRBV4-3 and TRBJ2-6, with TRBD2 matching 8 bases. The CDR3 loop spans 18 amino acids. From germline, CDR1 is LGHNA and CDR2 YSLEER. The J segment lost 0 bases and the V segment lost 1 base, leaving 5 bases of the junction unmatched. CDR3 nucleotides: TGCGCCAGCAGCCAAGCAAGCGGGAGCTTCTCTGGGGCCAACGTCCTGACTTTC. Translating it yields CASSQASGSFSGANVLTF.

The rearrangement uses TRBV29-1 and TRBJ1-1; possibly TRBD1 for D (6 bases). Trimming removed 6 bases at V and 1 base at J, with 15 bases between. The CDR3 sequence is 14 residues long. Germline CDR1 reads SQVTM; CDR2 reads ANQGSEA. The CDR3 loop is CSVAPPGQNTEAFF. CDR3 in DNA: TGCAGCGTCGCGCCGCCGGGACAGAACACTGAAGCTTTCTTT.